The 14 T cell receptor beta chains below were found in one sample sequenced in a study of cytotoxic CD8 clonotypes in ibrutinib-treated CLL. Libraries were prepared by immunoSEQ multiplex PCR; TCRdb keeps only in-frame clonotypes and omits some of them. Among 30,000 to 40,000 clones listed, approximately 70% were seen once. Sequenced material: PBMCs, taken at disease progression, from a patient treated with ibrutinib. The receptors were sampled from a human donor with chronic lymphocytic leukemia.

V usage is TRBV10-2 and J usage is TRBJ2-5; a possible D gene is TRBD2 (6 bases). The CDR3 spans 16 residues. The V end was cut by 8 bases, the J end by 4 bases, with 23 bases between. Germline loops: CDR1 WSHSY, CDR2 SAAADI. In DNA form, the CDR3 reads TGCGCCAGCGGACCCCTGACGGGAGAAGGAGGAGAGACCCAGTACTTC. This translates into CASGPLTGEGGETQYF.

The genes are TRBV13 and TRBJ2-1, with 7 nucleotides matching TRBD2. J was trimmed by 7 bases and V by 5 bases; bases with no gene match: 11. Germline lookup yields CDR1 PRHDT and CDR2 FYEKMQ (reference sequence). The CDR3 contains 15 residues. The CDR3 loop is CASSRWEGFQNEQFF. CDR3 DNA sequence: TGTGCCAGCAGCCGGTGGGAGGGTTTCCAAAATGAGCAGTTCTTC.

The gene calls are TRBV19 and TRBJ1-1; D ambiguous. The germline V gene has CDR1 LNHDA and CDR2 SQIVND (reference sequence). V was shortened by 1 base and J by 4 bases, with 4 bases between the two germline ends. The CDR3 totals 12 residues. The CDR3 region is CASSIGSTEAFF. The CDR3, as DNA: TGTGCCAGTAGTATAGGAAGCACTGAAGCTTTCTTT.

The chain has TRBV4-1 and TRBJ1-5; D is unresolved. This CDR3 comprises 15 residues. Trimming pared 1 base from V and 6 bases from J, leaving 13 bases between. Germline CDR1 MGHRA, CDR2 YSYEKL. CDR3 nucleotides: TGCGCCAGCAGCCAAGGGTCCGGGTCTAGTCAGCCCCAGCATTTT. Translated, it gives CASSQGSGSSQPQHF.

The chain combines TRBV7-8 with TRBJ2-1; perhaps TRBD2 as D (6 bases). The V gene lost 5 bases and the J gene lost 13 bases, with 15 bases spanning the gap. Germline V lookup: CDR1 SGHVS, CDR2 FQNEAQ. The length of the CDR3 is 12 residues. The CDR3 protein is CASSPVRLVQFF. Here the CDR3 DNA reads TGTGCCAGCAGCCCCGTCCGACTAGTCCAGTTCTTC. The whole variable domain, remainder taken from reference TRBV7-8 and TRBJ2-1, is GAGVSQSPRYKVAKRGQDVALRCDPISGHVSLFWYQQALGQGPEFLTYFQNEAQLDKSGLPSDRFFAERPEGSVSTLKIQRTQQEDSAVYLCASSPVRLVQFFGPGTRLTVL.

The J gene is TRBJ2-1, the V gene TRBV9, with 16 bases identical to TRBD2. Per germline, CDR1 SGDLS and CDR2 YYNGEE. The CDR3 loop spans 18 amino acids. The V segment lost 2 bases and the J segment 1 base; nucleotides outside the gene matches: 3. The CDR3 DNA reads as TGTGCCAGCAGCGTGGGACTAGCGGGGGGGTGGTCCTACAATGAGCAGTTCTTC. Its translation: CASSVGLAGGWSYNEQFF.

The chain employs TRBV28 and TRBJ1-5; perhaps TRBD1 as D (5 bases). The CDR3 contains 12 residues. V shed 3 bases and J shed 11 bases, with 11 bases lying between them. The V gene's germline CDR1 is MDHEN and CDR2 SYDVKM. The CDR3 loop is CASSLEDKTQHF. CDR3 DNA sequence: TGTGCCAGCAGTTTGGAGGACAAAACCCAGCATTTT.

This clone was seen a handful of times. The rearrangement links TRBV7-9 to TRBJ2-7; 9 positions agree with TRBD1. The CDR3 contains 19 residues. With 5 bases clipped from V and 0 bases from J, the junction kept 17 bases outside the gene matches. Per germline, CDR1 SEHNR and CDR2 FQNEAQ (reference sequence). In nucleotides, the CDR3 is TGTGCCAGCAGCCCCCAACCGGGACAGGGTGGTATGGGCTCCTACGAGCAGTACTTC. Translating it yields CASSPQPGQGGMGSYEQYF.

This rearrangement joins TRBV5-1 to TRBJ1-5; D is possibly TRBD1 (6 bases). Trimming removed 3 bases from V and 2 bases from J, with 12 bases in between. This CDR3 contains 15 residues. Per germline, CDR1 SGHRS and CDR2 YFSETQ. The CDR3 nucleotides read TGCGCCAGCAGCTACTCGGGACAAGGCAATCAGCCCCAGCATTTT. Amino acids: CASSYSGQGNQPQHF.

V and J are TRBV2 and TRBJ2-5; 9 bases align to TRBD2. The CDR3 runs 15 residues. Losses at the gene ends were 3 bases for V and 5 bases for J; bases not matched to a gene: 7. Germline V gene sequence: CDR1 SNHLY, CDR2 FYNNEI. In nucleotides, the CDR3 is TGTGCCAGCAGTGAGCGGCGGGGGGGCGGTGAGACCCAGTACTTC. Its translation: CASSERRGGGETQYF.

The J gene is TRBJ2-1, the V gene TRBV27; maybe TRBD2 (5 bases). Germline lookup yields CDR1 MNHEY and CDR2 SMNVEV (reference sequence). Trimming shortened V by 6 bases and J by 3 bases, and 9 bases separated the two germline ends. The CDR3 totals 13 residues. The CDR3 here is CASSTGNYNEQFF. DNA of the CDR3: TGTGCCAGCAGCACCGGGAACTACAATGAGCAGTTCTTC.

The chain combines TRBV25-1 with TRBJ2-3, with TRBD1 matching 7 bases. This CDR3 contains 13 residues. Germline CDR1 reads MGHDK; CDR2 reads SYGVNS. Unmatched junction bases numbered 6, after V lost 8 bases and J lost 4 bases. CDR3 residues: CASGGQVADTQYF. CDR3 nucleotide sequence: TGTGCCAGCGGCGGACAGGTGGCAGATACGCAGTATTTT.

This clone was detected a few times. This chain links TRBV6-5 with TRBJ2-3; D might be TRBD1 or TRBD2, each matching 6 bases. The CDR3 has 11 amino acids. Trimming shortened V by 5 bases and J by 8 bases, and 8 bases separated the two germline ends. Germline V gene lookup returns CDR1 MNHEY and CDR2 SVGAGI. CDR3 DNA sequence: TGTGCCAGCAGTGGAGGGGGTACGCAGTATTTT. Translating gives CASSGGGTQYF.

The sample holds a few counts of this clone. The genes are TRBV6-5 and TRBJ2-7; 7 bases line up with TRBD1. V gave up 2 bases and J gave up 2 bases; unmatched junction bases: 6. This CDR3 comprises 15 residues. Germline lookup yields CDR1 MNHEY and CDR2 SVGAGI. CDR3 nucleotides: TGTGCCAGCAGTTACGCGGCAGGGACAGCCTACGAGCAGTACTTC. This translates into CASSYAAGTAYEQYF.